Listed below are T cell receptor beta chains from one sample, sequenced in a study of CD8+ T cells in alopecia areata. The repertoire was sequenced with immunoSEQ multiplex PCR; TCRdb's copy has only in-frame clones and lacks some. In the table there are under 350,000 clones, 58% of which are singletons. The sample consisted of CD4+ T cells sorted from blood, taken at week 24, from a patient treated with tofacitinib. The source is a human donor with alopecia areata. CDR3s include the opening cysteine and the closing phenylalanine or tryptophan. Each record gives: V gene, J gene, CDR3 protein.

V gene: TRBV6-6; J gene: TRBJ2-5; CDR3 protein: CASSRGEETQYF
V gene: TRBV23-1; J gene: TRBJ2-5; CDR3 protein: CASSREGTFQETQYF
V gene: TRBV2; J gene: TRBJ2-5; CDR3 protein: CAGNRGTQETQYF
V gene: TRBV5-4; J gene: TRBJ2-7; CDR3 protein: CASSQRTGTYYEQYF
V gene: TRBV11-2; J gene: TRBJ2-4; CDR3 protein: CASSSSDSGYIQYF
V gene: TRBV30; J gene: TRBJ2-2; CDR3 protein: CAWSVGPSGATNTGELFF
V gene: TRBV15; J gene: TRBJ2-7; CDR3 protein: CATSRASYEQYF
V gene: TRBV5-4; J gene: TRBJ1-2; CDR3 protein: CASSLSQGNYGYTF
V gene: TRBV25-1; J gene: TRBJ2-3; CDR3 protein: CASSEPGLSDTQYF
V gene: TRBV5-1; J gene: TRBJ2-2; CDR3 protein: CASSDQRRELFF
V gene: TRBV4-2; J gene: TRBJ1-2; CDR3 protein: CASSQDPQGVSNYGYTF
V gene: TRBV28; J gene: TRBJ2-2; CDR3 protein: CASSIGTGELFF
V gene: TRBV7-2; J gene: TRBJ2-6; CDR3 protein: CASSLDSGVAGANVLTF
V gene: TRBV18; J gene: TRBJ2-6; CDR3 protein: CASRPGANVLTF
V gene: TRBV4-1; J gene: TRBJ1-2; CDR3 protein: CASSQGLRDRANYGYTF
V gene: TRBV18; J gene: TRBJ1-2; CDR3 protein: CASSPSSGYRYGYTF
V gene: TRBV7-3; J gene: TRBJ2-7; CDR3 protein: CASSRQGAASEEQYF
V gene: TRBV5-1; J gene: TRBJ2-1; CDR3 protein: CASSLVSRYEQFF
V gene: TRBV7-2; J gene: TRBJ2-7; CDR3 protein: CASSLWRGASYEQYF
V gene: TRBV29-1; J gene: TRBJ2-7; CDR3 protein: CSVEGGQGWGLYEQYF
V gene: TRBV2; J gene: .; CDR3 protein: CASSPGLAGVNEQYF
V gene: TRBV28; J gene: TRBJ1-2; CDR3 protein: CAAAGAAVGYTF
V gene: TRBV6-1; J gene: TRBJ1-1; CDR3 protein: CASRVEGGGTEAFF
V gene: TRBV5-6; J gene: TRBJ2-5; CDR3 protein: CASSSYTGTQETQYF
V gene: TRBV19; J gene: TRBJ2-1; CDR3 protein: CASSMVSHNEQFF
V gene: TRBV30; J gene: TRBJ1-2; CDR3 protein: CAWSVSQHYGYTF
V gene: TRBV9; J gene: TRBJ2-3; CDR3 protein: CASSPLRTGRGSTDTQYF
V gene: TRBV2; J gene: TRBJ2-5; CDR3 protein: CASSLAGALQETQYF
V gene: TRBV29-1; J gene: TRBJ2-3; CDR3 protein: CSVVTRTSTDTQYF